This entry lists 12 T cell receptor beta chains sequenced from one sample in a study of shared clonotypes between healthy human individuals. Profiling relied on immunoSEQ multiplex PCR, and the TCRdb table lists in-frame clones only, not all of them. The repertoire holds just over 2,000,000 clones, roughly 94% seen once, with roughly 0.13% in the top ten. The sequencing input was naive CD4+ T cells sorted from blood. The subset: CD45RA+ positively selected. Receptors were obtained from a man in his late teens or twenties in good health.

Points on this clone: Other nucleotide sequences from this sample produce the same CDR3. J is TRBJ1-1 and V is TRBV30; tentative D call: TRBD1 (5 bases). The length of the CDR3 is 12 residues. CDR1 GTSNPN and CDR2 SVGIG come from the germline V gene (reference sequence). Trimming removed 5 bases from V and 4 bases from J, with 11 bases in between. In DNA, the CDR3 is TGTGCCTGGGATCGGGGGAGCACTGAAGCTTTCTTT. Encoded protein: CAWDRGSTEAFF. Filled out from reference TRBV30 and TRBJ1-1, the complete variable domain reads SQTIHQWPATLVQPVGSPLSLECTVEGTSNPNLYWYRQAAGRGLQLLFYSVGIGQISSEVPQNLSASRPQDRQFILSSKKLLLSDSGFYLCAWDRGSTEAFFGQGTRLTVV.

About this clone: With a much larger clone just one base away, this may be a read error. The gene calls are TRBV7-9 and TRBJ2-7; no firm D call. V was cut by 5 bases and J by 0 bases, with 2 bases left in between. The CDR3 sequence is 11 residues long. CDR1 and CDR2 from the germline V gene are SEHNR and FQNEAQ (reference sequence). In DNA, the CDR3 is TGTGCCAGCAGCGACTCCTACGAGCAGTACTTC. Encoded protein: CASSDSYEQYF. Full variable domain (remainder filled in from reference TRBV7-9 and TRBJ2-7): DTGVSQNPRHKITKRGQNVTFRCDPISEHNRLYWYRQTLGQGPEFLTYFQNEAQLEKSRLLSDRFSAERPKGSFSTLEIQRTEQGDSAMYLCASSDSYEQYFGPGTRLTVT.

With respect to this clone: Distinct nucleotide sequences in the sample also encode this CDR3. This chain links TRBV19 with TRBJ1-5; maybe TRBD1 (5 bases). The germline V gene has CDR1 LNHDA and CDR2 SQIVND (reference sequence). The V gene lost 5 bases and the J gene lost 5 bases, with 10 bases spanning the gap. The CDR3 is 13 residues long. The CDR3 loop reads CASSSRVDQPQHF. CDR3 nucleotides: TGTGCCAGTAGTTCCAGGGTCGATCAGCCCCAGCATTTT.

The V and J genes are TRBV27 and TRBJ2-3; D is ambiguous. Germline V gives CDR1 MNHEY, CDR2 SMNVEV (reference sequence). There are 12 residues in the CDR3. CDR3 DNA: TGTTCCACATCACGGGGCACAGATACGCAGTATTTT. It yields the protein CSTSRGTDTQYF.

The chain joins TRBV9 to TRBJ1-1; possible D gene TRBD1, 5 bases. V lost 4 bases and J 4 bases, leaving 20 bases between the germline ends. This CDR3 comprises 16 residues. Per the germline V gene, CDR1 is SGDLS and CDR2 is YYNGEE. The CDR3 region is CASSPRDAGRSTEAFF. In nucleotides, the CDR3 is TGTGCCAGCAGCCCCAGGGATGCGGGGAGGAGCACTGAAGCTTTCTTT.

V gene TRBV5-1 combines with J gene TRBJ2-1, with 10 bases that match TRBD2. The CDR3 extends over 19 amino acids. Germline trimming cut 3 bases from V and 0 bases from J; bases unmatched to any gene: 12. The germline CDR1 and CDR2 sequences are SGHRS and YFSETQ. The CDR3 bases are TGCGCCAGCAGCTCCGGGCTAGCGGGGGCCTTTAGCTCCTACAATGAGCAGTTCTTC. Translation gives CASSSGLAGAFSSYNEQFF.

The rearrangement uses TRBV5-6 and TRBJ1-3; TRBD1 matches 9 bases. The CDR3 runs to 16 residues. Germline trimming cut 4 bases from V and 2 bases from J; bases unmatched to any gene: 7. Looked up from germline, CDR1 is SGHDT and CDR2 is YYEEEE. The CDR3 sequence: CASSPETGGPGNTIYF. The CDR3 region has the DNA TGTGCCAGCAGCCCTGAGACAGGGGGTCCTGGAAACACCATATATTTT.

V gene TRBV11-2 combines with J gene TRBJ2-5; maybe TRBD2 (6 bases). Germline assignment: CDR1 SGHAT and CDR2 FQNNGV. V gave up 5 bases and J gave up 5 bases, with 12 bases separating them. The CDR3 totals 13 residues. In nucleotides, the CDR3 is TGTGCCAGCAGCCCCCCGGGGGTGGAGACCCAGTACTTC. It translates to CASSPPGVETQYF.

V usage is TRBV2 and J usage is TRBJ2-7, with D perhaps TRBD2 (5 bases). Germline V gives CDR1 SNHLY, CDR2 FYNNEI. Trimming took off 0 bases at V and 5 bases at J, with 14 bases between the two ends. The CDR3 runs 15 residues. The CDR3 spells CASSEAARVSDEQYF. The CDR3 region has the DNA TGTGCCAGCAGTGAAGCGGCGAGGGTGAGCGACGAGCAGTACTTC. The variable domain in full, with the rest retrieved from reference TRBV2 and TRBJ2-7, is EPEVTQTPSHQVTQMGQEVILRCVPISNHLYFYWYRQILGQKVEFLVSFYNNEISEKSEIFDDQFSVERPDGSNFTLKIRSTKLEDSAMYFCASSEAARVSDEQYFGPGTRLTVT.

The genes are TRBV29-1 and TRBJ2-2; 8 bases agree with TRBD1. The J segment lost 6 bases and the V segment lost 6 bases, leaving 9 bases of the junction unmatched. This CDR3 region has 14 residues. Germline lookup yields CDR1 SQVTM and CDR2 ANQGSEA. DNA for the CDR3: TGCAGCGTAAAAGACAGGGGTAATCCCGGGGAGCTGTTTTTT. Translating it yields CSVKDRGNPGELFF.

The genes are TRBV29-1 and TRBJ2-5; 8 bases align to TRBD2. Per germline, CDR1 SQVTM and CDR2 ANQGSEA. CDR3 length: 14 amino acids. The trim removed 3 bases at V and 5 bases at J, leaving 8 bases unmatched. The CDR3 DNA sequence: TGCAGCGTTGACGCTGCGGGAGGATGGGAGACCCAGTACTTC. It translates to CSVDAAGGWETQYF.

The chain couples TRBV14 to TRBJ2-3; D is undetermined. The CDR3 contains 14 residues. V lost 3 bases and J 2 bases, leaving 9 bases between the germline ends. Per germline, CDR1 SGHDN and CDR2 FVKESK. The CDR3 DNA sequence: TGTGCCAGCAGCCACCGGGCCGTCACAGATACGCAGTATTTT. This translates into CASSHRAVTDTQYF.